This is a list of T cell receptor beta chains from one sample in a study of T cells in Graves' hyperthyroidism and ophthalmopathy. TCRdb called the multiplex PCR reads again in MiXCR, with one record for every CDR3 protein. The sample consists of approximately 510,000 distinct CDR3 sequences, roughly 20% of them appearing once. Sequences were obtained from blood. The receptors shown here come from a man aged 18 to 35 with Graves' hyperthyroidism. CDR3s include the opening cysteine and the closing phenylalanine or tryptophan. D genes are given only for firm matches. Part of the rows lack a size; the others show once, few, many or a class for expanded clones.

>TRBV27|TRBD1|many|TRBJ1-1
TGTGCCAGCAGTAGACGGACAGGAGGTTTTGAAGCTTTCTTT
CASSRRTGGFEAFF
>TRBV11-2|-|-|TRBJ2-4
TGTGCCAGCAGCTTAGGGAGTCTAAACCTAGCCAAAAACATTCAGTACTTC
CASSLGSLNLAKNIQYF
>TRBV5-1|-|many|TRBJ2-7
TGCGCCAGCAGCTTGACGCAGCGCAACGAGCAGTACTTC
CASSLTQRNEQYF
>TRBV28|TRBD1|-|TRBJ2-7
TGTGCCAGCAGTTCCCAAGCCGGGACAGGGGGAGGGGGAAAGCAGTACTTC
CASSSQAGTGGGGKQYF
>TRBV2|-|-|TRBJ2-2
TGTGCCAGCACCTCATCGGGGGGCAGGGACACCGGGGAGCTGTTTTTT
CASTSSGGRDTGELFF
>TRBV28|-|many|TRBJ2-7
TGTGCCAGCAGTCCCCAGGGGGGAGTTCGTGAGCAGTACTTC
CASSPQGGVREQYF
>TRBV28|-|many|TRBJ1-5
TGTGCCTCCAACCGGGGGGTGAGAGCCAATCAGCCCCAGCATTTT
CASNRGVRANQPQHF
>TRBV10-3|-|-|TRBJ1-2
TGTGCCATAAAACCCCGGGGAATTTATGGCTACACCTTC
CAIKPRGIYGYTF
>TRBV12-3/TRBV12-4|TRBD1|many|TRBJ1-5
TGTGCCAGCAGTTTAGGGGACAGGGAGCAACTGCCCCAGCATTTT
CASSLGDREQLPQHF
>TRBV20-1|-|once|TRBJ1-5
TGCAGTGCTAGAGCTCTGGGGGTCAGCCTGTCCCAGCATTTT
CSARALGVSLSQHF
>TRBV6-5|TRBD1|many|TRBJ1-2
TGTGCCAGCAGTTACGGGACAGGGGGCTACACCTTC
CASSYGTGGYTF
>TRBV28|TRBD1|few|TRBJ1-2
TGTGCCAGCAGTTCACCACTACCCGGGACAGGGGGTGGCTACACCTTC
CASSSPLPGTGGGYTF
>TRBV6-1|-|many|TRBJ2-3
TGTGCCAGCAGTGAATCGACAGATACGCAGTATTTT
CASSESTDTQYF
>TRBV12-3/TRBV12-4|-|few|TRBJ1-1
TGTGCCAGCAGCAACGGTGGGACTGAAGCTTTCTTT
CASSNGGTEAFF
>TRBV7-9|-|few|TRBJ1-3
TGTGCCAGCAGGGGAGCAAAGGCTGGAAACACCTTATATTTT
CASRGAKAGNTLYF
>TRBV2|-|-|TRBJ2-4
TGTGCCAGCAGTGCCCTAGGTCGCCAAGCCAAAAACATTCAGTACTTC
CASSALGRQAKNIQYF
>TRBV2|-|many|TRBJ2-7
TGTGCCAGCAGTGAATGGACGGTTAGCCCGGGGCAAGAGCGGTACTTC
CASSEWTVSPGQERYF
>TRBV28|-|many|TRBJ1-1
TGTGCCAGCAGGCCCCATGGGGACACTGAAGCTTTCTTT
CASRPHGDTEAFF
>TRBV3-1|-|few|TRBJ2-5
TGTGCCAGCAGCCGATCAACGCAGACCCAAGAGACCCAGTACTTC
CASSRSTQTQETQYF
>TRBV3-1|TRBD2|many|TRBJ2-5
TGTGCCAGCAGCCAATCTCTAGCGGGGGTGGAGACCCAGTACTTC
CASSQSLAGVETQYF
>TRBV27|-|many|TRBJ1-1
TGTGCCAGCAGTTCCCCCAGTTATGGGTTCACTGAAGCTTTCTTT
CASSSPSYGFTEAFF
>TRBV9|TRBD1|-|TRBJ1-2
TGTGCCAGCAGCGTAGGGGGGACAGGGGGCGGCTACACCTTC
CASSVGGTGGGYTF
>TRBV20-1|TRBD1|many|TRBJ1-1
TGCAGTGCTAGAGCGGGACAGGGAATGGGGGCTTTCTTT
CSARAGQGMGAFF
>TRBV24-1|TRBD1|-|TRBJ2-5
TGTGCCACCCCAATGGGGAGGACAGGGGGCATCCAGACCCAGTACTTC
CATPMGRTGGIQTQYF
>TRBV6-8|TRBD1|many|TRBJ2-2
TGTGCCAGCAAAGTACAGGGGGCGATCGGGGAGCTGTTTTTT
CASKVQGAIGELFF
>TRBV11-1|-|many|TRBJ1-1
TGTGCCAGCAGCTTAGGAATAAAGAACACTGAAGCTTTCTTT
CASSLGIKNTEAFF
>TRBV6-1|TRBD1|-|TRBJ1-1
TGTGCCAGCTCACCGCGGGGGACAGGGGGGTTCACTGAAGCTTTCTTT
CASSPRGTGGFTEAFF
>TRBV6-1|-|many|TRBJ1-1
TGTGCCAGCAGTGGAGAGGGCGGCACTGAAGCTTTCTTT
CASSGEGGTEAFF
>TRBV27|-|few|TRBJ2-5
TGTGCCAGCAGTCCATGGGTTGGGGAGACCCAGTACTTC
CASSPWVGETQYF
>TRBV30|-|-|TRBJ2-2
TGTGCCTGGAGTTCTGGGGGGTCCGGGGAGCTGTTTTTT
CAWSSGGSGELFF
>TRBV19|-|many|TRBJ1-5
TGTGCCAGTGCGGTGGACTCCCGGACTCTTTTGCCCCAGCATTTT
CASAVDSRTLLPQHF
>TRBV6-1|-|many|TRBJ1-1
TGTGCCAGCAGTGAAGCGGCAGGGGTACTTAACACTGAAGCTTTCTTT
CASSEAAGVLNTEAFF